This entry features one T cell receptor beta chain sequence. Its antigen specificity is not known. Sequencing ends 3 residues short of the CDR3 end; the germline J gene provides the rest. These data are taken from a study of T cells in women clearing cervical HPV infection (dated 2018 in TCRdb). Concerning the study at large: The cases were about 27 women with histologically confirmed HPV16-related CIN3 or worse, and 2 of these cases were invasive cancers. Controls were 25 women whose single incident HPV16 infection cleared within 12 months without precancer or cancer developing. Blood from cases was collected at the visit at which the lesion was first identified, whereas blood from controls was collected once infection was no longer detected. Among cases, blood sampling came a median of roughly 150 days after lesion detection, with an interquartile range of roughly 85 to 230 days. Because only a few women had HLA typing data, the possibility that HLA type acted as a confounder could not be ruled out. This exploratory proof-of-principle case-control study, nested within the Guanacaste HPV Natural History Study in Costa Rica, compared TCR repertoires among women with different cervical HPV16 outcomes. Cases were matched to controls by age within five years and by the year the sample was collected. Median age was about 30 years in cases versus less than 40 in controls, and baseline characteristics did not differ significantly. The parent cohort enrolled 9,000 to 13,000 women aged 18 or older in Guanacaste, Costa Rica, in about 1992 to 1995 and followed the women for roughly seven years. As quality controls, five blinded duplicates were added to each group, bringing the total to roughly 60 samples made up of 50 or so participants and some 10 replicates. Results and caveats for the whole study, not just this receptor: The cross-sectional design could not show whether the associations came before the infection or were a result of it, and neither effector/memory subsets nor HPV-specific T cells were isolated. Cases were distinguished from controls with an estimated AUC of approximately 0.8 by random forest classifiers combining richness and V gene abundances. Because T-cell numbers per sample were unknown, differences in richness could reflect varying T-cell content rather than repertoire biology. Across sequencing depths, CIN3+ cases showed significantly higher TCR repertoire richness than controls, but evenness did not differ between the groups. Lower TRBV6-7 relative abundance was observed in cases than in controls (around 0.11% versus 0.15%; Bonferroni P = 0.0008).

Every participant had a single incident cervical HPV16 infection, and women with prevalent HPV16 infections were excluded. Cervical HPV DNA was detected with MY09/MY11 PCR, and genotyping was done by dot-blot hybridization. Less than 19 mL of heparinized blood was centrifuged, after which the buffy coat was aliquoted, frozen at -30 degrees C, and then stored at -80 degrees C. QIAGEN kits were used to extract genomic DNA from buffy coat specimens. The germline V gene provides CDR1 SGHTA and CDR2 FQGTGA. V loses 2 bases of germline sequence and J loses 6 bases, and the interval between the two ends is 11 bases. The CDR3 sequence holds 14 residues, the cysteine and phenylalanine included. Only the CDR3 bases that were read are kept: 33 of them, in frame from base 1. TCR beta CDR3 regions were amplified by multiplex PCR from an average of 1200 ng genomic DNA per sample using the immunoSEQ assay. Primer bias was corrected in the assay by using a complete synthetic TCR repertoire to establish an amplification baseline. The amplicons were sequenced on the Illumina platform. The original methods were these. Sequences were error-corrected by clustering with frequency ratios and a modified nearest-neighbor algorithm and were then analyzed in the immunoSEQ Analyzer with IMGT gene definitions. At each rarefaction depth, TCR richness and evenness were averaged across 20 rarefaction repeats, and samples with fewer sequences than that depth were excluded. V, D and J gene relative abundances were compared between groups with Wilcoxon rank sum tests, applying FDR correction. For the blinded duplicates, the intraclass correlation was approximately 96% for TCR richness and averaged roughly 79% across roughly 65 gene segments. What TCRdb holds here is the immuneACCESS table cut down to in-frame rearrangements. Part of the clones is not present; checked against another copy, under half of the missing clones reflect an unresolved V gene, and the others are unexplained. V, J and clone size derive from that table, while D and trimming were established from the DNA sequence. For this sample, the table gives 40,000 to 55,000 clones. More than 0.8% of the sample is held by the ten biggest clonotypes.

This receptor was obtained from a woman aged 18-70 years with a cervical HPV16 infection that either progressed to CIN3+ or cleared (not recorded which). The sequenced material came from blood buffy coat. The rearranged chain carries TRBV7-3 and TRBJ2-1; possibly the D gene is TRBD2, per 5 matching bases. The CDR3 has the sequence CASSLSDYSNEQFF. The sequenced part of the CDR3 DNA is TGTGCCAGCAGCTTATCAGACTACTCCAATGAG.